This is a list of T cell receptor beta chains from one sample in a study of shared clonotypes between healthy human individuals. Here immunoSEQ multiplex PCR was the method, and the copy in TCRdb shows in-frame clones only, minus some. Of hundreds of thousands of clones listed, around 72% are singletons. Sequencing was performed on memory CD4+ T cells sorted from blood. All receptors derive from a woman in her thirties in good health. CDR3s include the opening cysteine and the closing phenylalanine or tryptophan. The order of the fields is D gene, J gene, clone size, V gene, CDR3 protein, CDR3 DNA. D genes are given only for firm matches. Clone size is stated in some rows and not others, as once, few, many or a class when expanded.

D gene: TRBD1
J gene: TRBJ1-1
clone size: -
V gene: TRBV5-1
CDR3 protein: CASSPGQGGTEAFF
CDR3 DNA: TGCGCCAGCAGCCCGGGACAGGGGGGCACTGAAGCTTTCTTT

D gene: -
J gene: TRBJ2-5
clone size: -
V gene: TRBV5-1
CDR3 protein: CASSLQEETQYF
CDR3 DNA: TGCGCCAGCAGCTTACAAGAAGAGACCCAGTACTTC

D gene: TRBD2
J gene: TRBJ2-3
clone size: -
V gene: TRBV27
CDR3 protein: CASTPVAGGPEEQYF
CDR3 DNA: TGTGCCAGCACTCCGGTAGCGGGAGGGCCGGAAGAGCAGTATTTT

D gene: -
J gene: TRBJ1-2
clone size: few
V gene: TRBV28
CDR3 protein: CASSLPRSGYTF
CDR3 DNA: TGTGCCAGCAGTTTACCCAGGAGTGGCTACACCTTC

D gene: TRBD1
J gene: TRBJ1-1
clone size: few
V gene: TRBV29-1
CDR3 protein: CSVGGDRPLFF
CDR3 DNA: TGCAGCGTCGGCGGGGACAGGCCGCTGTTCTTT

D gene: -
J gene: TRBJ2-5
clone size: -
V gene: TRBV28
CDR3 protein: CASSFSSRETQYF
CDR3 DNA: TGTGCCAGCAGTTTCAGCAGCCGGGAGACCCAGTACTTC

D gene: TRBD2
J gene: TRBJ2-3
clone size: -
V gene: TRBV5-1
CDR3 protein: CASSLRLAGGTDTQYF
CDR3 DNA: TGCGCCAGCAGCTTGAGGCTAGCGGGAGGCACAGATACGCAGTATTTT

D gene: TRBD2
J gene: TRBJ2-1
clone size: -
V gene: TRBV18
CDR3 protein: CASSPRFSGSSYNEQFF
CDR3 DNA: TGTGCCAGCTCACCAAGGTTTAGCGGGAGCTCCTACAATGAGCAGTTCTTC

D gene: -
J gene: TRBJ1-4
clone size: -
V gene: TRBV19
CDR3 protein: CASSIGVVSTNEKLFF
CDR3 DNA: TGTGCCAGTAGTATAGGGGTCGTTTCAACTAATGAAAAACTGTTTTTT

D gene: TRBD1
J gene: TRBJ2-4
clone size: -
V gene: TRBV5-1
CDR3 protein: CASRPTGGNIQYF
CDR3 DNA: TGCGCCAGCAGACCTACAGGGGGCAACATTCAGTACTTC

D gene: -
J gene: TRBJ2-7
clone size: many
V gene: TRBV4-1
CDR3 protein: CASRGGPPYEQYF
CDR3 DNA: TGCGCCAGCAGAGGGGGTCCCCCCTACGAGCAGTACTTC

D gene: -
J gene: TRBJ2-7
clone size: few
V gene: TRBV18
CDR3 protein: CASSPTRGPYEQYF
CDR3 DNA: TGTGCCAGCTCACCAACCAGGGGACCCTACGAGCAGTACTTC

D gene: TRBD2
J gene: TRBJ2-1
clone size: -
V gene: TRBV6-4
CDR3 protein: CASSDSGTSGRNEQFF
CDR3 DNA: TGTGCCAGCAGTGACTCGGGGACTAGCGGGAGGAATGAGCAGTTCTTC

D gene: -
J gene: TRBJ2-1
clone size: -
V gene: TRBV6-6
CDR3 protein: CASLAGAMSYNEQFF
CDR3 DNA: TGTGCCAGCTTGGCGGGCGCTATGAGTTACAATGAGCAGTTCTTC

D gene: TRBD1
J gene: TRBJ2-2
clone size: -
V gene: TRBV6-1
CDR3 protein: CASSQDRANTGELFF
CDR3 DNA: TGTGCCAGCAGTCAAGACAGGGCAAACACCGGGGAGCTGTTTTTT

D gene: TRBD2
J gene: TRBJ2-3
clone size: -
V gene: TRBV5-5
CDR3 protein: CASSYGLAGTTDTQYF
CDR3 DNA: TGTGCCAGCAGCTACGGACTAGCGGGGACCACAGATACGCAGTATTTT

D gene: TRBD2
J gene: TRBJ2-4
clone size: -
V gene: TRBV2
CDR3 protein: CASSEVWASGGLAKNIQYF
CDR3 DNA: TGTGCCAGCAGTGAAGTGTGGGCTAGCGGGGGGCTAGCCAAAAACATTCAGTACTTC

D gene: -
J gene: TRBJ1-2
clone size: -
V gene: TRBV28
CDR3 protein: CASSTAGVGYYGYTF
CDR3 DNA: TGTGCCAGCAGTACCGCCGGTGTCGGATACTATGGCTACACCTTC

D gene: -
J gene: TRBJ2-1
clone size: once
V gene: TRBV5-4
CDR3 protein: CASSLWRNEQFF
CDR3 DNA: TGTGCCAGCAGCTTGTGGCGTAATGAGCAGTTCTTC

D gene: -
J gene: TRBJ2-3
clone size: -
V gene: TRBV4-1
CDR3 protein: CASSQVFRRDNTDTQYF
CDR3 DNA: TGCGCCAGCAGCCAAGTGTTCCGGCGGGATAACACAGATACGCAGTATTTT

D gene: -
J gene: TRBJ1-6
clone size: -
V gene: TRBV5-4
CDR3 protein: CASSLQGSSYNSPLHF
CDR3 DNA: TGTGCCAGCAGCCTCCAGGGGTCTTCCTATAATTCACCCCTCCACTTT